The clone carrying this TCR beta chain was detected only a few times. The antigen is not known. This record belongs to a study of early T cells in non-severe SARS-CoV-2 infection. Study in general: Sequencing used unsorted whole-blood bulk RNA, so chains lack pairing.

The CDR3 totals 14 residues. Germline values: CDR1 DFQATT, CDR2 SNEGSKA (reference sequence). The V and J ends lost 6 bases and 0 bases respectively, with 11 bases between them. Attached unique molecular identifiers marked individual cDNA molecules. Via MiXCR, TCRdb re-called the 5' RACE reads, giving one row per CDR3 protein. The data contain more than 45,000 distinct CDR3 sequences, approximately 7.7% of them singletons. Regarding the study as a whole: Anti-spike CD8 specificities were favored by VDJdb matching, whose results missed private and CD4 specificities.

The clonotype originates from an adult who was a healthcare worker with PCR-confirmed SARS-CoV-2 infection or an uninfected control (not recorded which). The chain links TRBV20-1 to TRBJ1-4; possible D gene TRBD1, 5 bases. Sequencing input: whole blood. CDR3: CSALDSTTNEKLFF. As DNA, the CDR3 is TGCAGTGCACTTGACAGCACAACTAATGAAAAACTGTTTTTT.